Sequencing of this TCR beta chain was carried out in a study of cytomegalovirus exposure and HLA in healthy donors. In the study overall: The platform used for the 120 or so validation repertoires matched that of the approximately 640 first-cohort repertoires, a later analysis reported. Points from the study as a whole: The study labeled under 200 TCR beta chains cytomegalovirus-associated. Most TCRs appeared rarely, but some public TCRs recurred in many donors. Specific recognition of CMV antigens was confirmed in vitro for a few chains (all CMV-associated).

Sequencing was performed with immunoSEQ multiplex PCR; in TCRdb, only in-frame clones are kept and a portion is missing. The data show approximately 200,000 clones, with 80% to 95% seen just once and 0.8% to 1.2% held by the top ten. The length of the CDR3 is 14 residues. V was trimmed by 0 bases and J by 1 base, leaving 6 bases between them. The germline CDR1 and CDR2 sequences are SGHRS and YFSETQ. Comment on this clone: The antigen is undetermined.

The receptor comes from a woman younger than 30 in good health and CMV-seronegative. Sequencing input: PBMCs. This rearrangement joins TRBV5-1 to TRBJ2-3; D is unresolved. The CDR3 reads CASSLVYRTDTQYF. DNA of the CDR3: TGCGCCAGCAGCTTGGTCTACCGCACAGATACGCAGTATTTT.